The source of this T cell receptor beta chain is a study of shared clonotypes between healthy human individuals. Some clones are missing from TCRdb's copy, which holds only in-frame ones; the method was immunoSEQ multiplex PCR. The repertoire holds fewer than 1 million clones, with 90% to 97% as singletons. Germline V CDR1 and CDR2: MGHRA, YSYEKL. CDR3 size: 15 residues. Trimming pared 1 base from V and 0 bases from J, leaving 8 bases between. CD8 cells classed as naive were CD45RO-negative and positively selected for CCR7, excluding terminally differentiated effector memory CD45RA+ cells. This clonotype was obtained from a man aged 30 to 45 in good health. The rearrangement uses TRBV4-1 and TRBJ2-3; D is unclear. What was sequenced was naive CD8+ T cells sorted from blood. The CDR3 coding sequence is TGCGCCAGCAGCCAAGGACCCGGGAGCACAGATACGCAGTATTTT. Translating gives CASSQGPGSTDTQYF.